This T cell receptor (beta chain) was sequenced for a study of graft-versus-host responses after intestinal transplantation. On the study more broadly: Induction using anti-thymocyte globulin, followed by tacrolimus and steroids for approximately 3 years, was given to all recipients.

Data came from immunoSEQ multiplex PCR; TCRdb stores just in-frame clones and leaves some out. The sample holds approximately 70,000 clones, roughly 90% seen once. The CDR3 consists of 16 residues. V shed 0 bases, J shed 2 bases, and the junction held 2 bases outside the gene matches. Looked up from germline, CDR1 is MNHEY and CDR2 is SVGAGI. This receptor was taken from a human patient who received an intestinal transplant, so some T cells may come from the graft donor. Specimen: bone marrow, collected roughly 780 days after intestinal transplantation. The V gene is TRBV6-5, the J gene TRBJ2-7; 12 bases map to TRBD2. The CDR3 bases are TGTGCCAGCAGTTACTCTGGACTAGCGGGACCCTACGAGCAGTACTTC. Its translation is CASSYSGLAGPYEQYF.